This T cell receptor (beta chain) was recorded in a study of regulatory T cells in long-lasting Graves disease. Regarding the study as a whole: Persistent-disease Graves' patients showed less TCR diversity than new cases.

iRepertoire HTBI primers and Arm-PCR of CDR3 regions built TCR beta libraries. Each CDR3 protein gets one entry after TCRdb re-called the multiplex PCR reads with MiXCR. The table has about 460,000 distinct CDR3 sequences, less than 25% seen once. This CDR3 has 10 residues. V was trimmed by 6 bases and J by 7 bases, leaving 6 bases between them. Germline CDR1 reads MNHEY; CDR2 reads SVGEGT. Comment on this clonotype: Its target is unknown. It may be a read error: a sequence one base away is much more abundant.

Time point defined: persistent/refractory GD, antithyroid drugs over 5 years with positive TRAb. The TCR library used RNA extracted from PBMCs. The sequencing used peripheral blood mononuclear cells (PBMCs), collected when the disease was refractory, from a patient treated with antithyroid drugs. The clonotype was recovered from a female donor with Graves disease. This chain links TRBV6-2 or TRBV6-3 with TRBJ1-2; D might be TRBD1 (5 bases). In DNA form, the CDR3 reads TGTGCCAGCAGCGGGGGTGGCTACACCTTC. Amino acid sequence: CASSGGGYTF.